The 26 T cell receptor beta chains below come from one sample, sequenced in a study of cytomegalovirus exposure and HLA in healthy donors. Vbeta (60) and Jbeta (13) primers were used in the PCR. Sequenced by immunoSEQ multiplex PCR; TCRdb stores in-frame clones only, minus some. The repertoire includes around 100,000 clones, around 84% of them detected once, and about 4.6% sits in the top ten. Sequencing was carried out using PBMCs. The receptors derive from a woman in her thirties or forties in good health and CMV-seropositive.

The chain couples TRBV7-2 to TRBJ2-7, with D perhaps matching TRBD2 (6 bases). CDR3 length equals 14 residues. CDR1 SGHTA and CDR2 FQGNSA come from the germline V gene. The V gene lost 1 base and the J gene lost 0 bases, with 7 bases spanning the gap. Here the CDR3 reads CASSLGGTSYEQYF. The CDR3 coding sequence is TGTGCCAGCAGCTTAGGCGGGACCTCCTACGAGCAGTACTTC.

V and J are TRBV6-1 and TRBJ1-6; possible D gene TRBD1, 5 bases. Germline V gene lookup returns CDR1 MNHNS and CDR2 SASEGT. The CDR3 runs to 11 residues. Trimming removed 6 bases from V and 14 bases from J, with 11 bases in between. The CDR3: CASRLTEALHF. The CDR3 nucleotides read TGTGCCAGCAGGCTGACAGAAGCCCTCCACTTT.

V usage is TRBV5-1 and J usage is TRBJ2-2, with TRBD2 matching over 11 bases. This CDR3 has 17 residues. Unmatched junction bases numbered 5, after V lost 4 bases and J lost 0 bases. From germline, CDR1 is SGHRS and CDR2 YFSETQ. The CDR3, as DNA: TGCGCCAGCAGCCGCCTAGCGGGAGGTTCGAACACCGGGGAGCTGTTTTTT. It codes for CASSRLAGGSNTGELFF.

This clone has just a few counts. The chain links TRBV6-1 to TRBJ2-5, with TRBD1 matching 7 bases. The closer fit of TRBJ2-7 to the DNA end suggests the J call may be wrong. CDR3 size: 12 residues. Germline V lookup: CDR1 MNHNS, CDR2 SASEGT. The CDR3 is CASSIQGYEQYF. The CDR3 region has the DNA TGTGCCAGCAGCATACAGGGGTACGAGCAGTACTTC.

V gene TRBV6-5 combines with J gene TRBJ2-1; unclear D gene. The CDR3 length is 14 residues. CDR1 is MNHEY and CDR2 is SVGAGI in the germline V gene. With 2 bases removed from V and 9 bases from J, the gap between germline ends came to 14 bases. The CDR3 region has the DNA TGTGCCAGCAGTTACGTTCTAGGTGCGGCTGAGCAGTTCTTC. It yields the protein CASSYVLGAAEQFF.

The chain recombines TRBV6-1 with TRBJ2-1, with 12 positions matching TRBD2. The CDR3 is 15 amino acids. V lost 7 bases, J lost 7 bases, and 8 bases stayed unmatched. Per the germline V gene, CDR1 is MNHNS and CDR2 is SASEGT. The CDR3 sequence is CASNMASGRVNEQFF. DNA of the CDR3: TGTGCCAGCAATATGGCTAGCGGGAGGGTTAATGAGCAGTTCTTC.

This clone turned up a few times. The chain carries TRBV10-3 and TRBJ1-5, with 11 bases that match TRBD1. Germline values: CDR1 ENHRY, CDR2 SYGVKD. This CDR3 has 12 amino acids. After removal of 11 bases from V and 9 bases from J, the junction contained 6 bases not matched to a gene. CDR3 region: CAERDRGGPQHF. The CDR3 coding sequence is TGTGCCGAAAGGGACAGGGGGGGGCCCCAGCATTTT.

The chain joins TRBV7-8 to TRBJ2-1; TRBD2 agrees at 8 bases. J was trimmed by 5 bases and V by 1 base; bases with no gene match: 10. The length of the CDR3 is 17 residues. The germline V gene encodes CDR1 SGHVS and CDR2 FQNEAQ. The CDR3 DNA reads as TGTGCCAGCAGCTTAGATTCGGCGGGAGGATTTGACAATGAGCAGTTCTTC. Translation: CASSLDSAGGFDNEQFF.

This clone was seen more than once but under ten times. The rearrangement links TRBV28 to TRBJ2-5, with D maybe TRBD1 (6 bases). The ends were cut back, 5 bases at V and 7 bases at J, with 17 bases in the middle. Germline CDR1 MDHEN, CDR2 SYDVKM. The CDR3 spans 14 residues. CDR3 coding DNA: TGTGCCAGCAGTAGCACAGGGTCGTACGGGACCCAGTACTTC. This codes for CASSSTGSYGTQYF. The full variable domain, rest sourced from reference TRBV28 and TRBJ2-5, is DVKVTQSSRYLVKRTGEKVFLECVQDMDHENMFWYRQDPGLGLRLIYFSYDVKMKEKGDIPEGYSVSREKKERFSLILESASTNQTSMYLCASSSTGSYGTQYFGPGTRLLVL.

As to this clone: An end of the junction differs from the germline gene, which may be a read error. V is TRBV25-1 and J is TRBJ2-3, with a tentative D call TRBD2 (6 bases). Germline V gene sequence: CDR1 MGHDK, CDR2 SYGVNS. The CDR3 sequence is 15 residues long. The CDR3 DNA is TGTGCCAGCAGTGAGGGGAGGAGCGGAAAAGATGCGCAGTATTTT. Translated, it gives CASSEGRSGKDAQYF.

The chain joins TRBV7-9 to TRBJ1-5; 8 bases map to TRBD1. The CDR3 length is 15 residues. Per the germline V gene, CDR1 is SEHNR and CDR2 is FQNEAQ (reference sequence). V shed 4 bases, J shed 5 bases, and the junction held 7 bases outside the gene matches. The CDR3 nucleotides read TGTGCCAGCAGCTCCGGGACAGGCCTCTATCAGCCCCAGCATTTT. It is translated as CASSSGTGLYQPQHF.

V and J are TRBV5-4 and TRBJ2-5, with TRBD2 matching 8 bases. Germline trimming cut 1 base from V and 3 bases from J; bases unmatched to any gene: 5. The CDR3 runs to 15 residues. Germline V gene sequence: CDR1 SGHNT, CDR2 YYREEE (reference sequence). The CDR3 nucleotides read TGTGCCAGCAGCTTGCGGAACGGGAGGGAAGAGACCCAGTACTTC. Its protein is CASSLRNGREETQYF.

CDR3 residues: CASSRPEGRLTDTQYF. Here the CDR3 DNA reads TGTGCCAGCAGCCGCCCCGAGGGCCGTCTGACAGATACGCAGTATTTT. The chain carries TRBV6-6 and TRBJ2-3; D possibly corresponds to TRBD2 (5 bases). Germline V gene data show CDR1 as MNHNY and CDR2 as SVGAGI (reference sequence). Trimming took 6 bases from V and 3 from J, leaving 19 bases between them. The CDR3 has 16 residues.

This clone was counted only a few times. The chain employs TRBV7-3 and TRBJ2-1; 10 bases map to TRBD1. CDR3 length: 16 amino acids. Germline V lookup: CDR1 SGHTA, CDR2 FQGTGA. The trim removed 4 bases at V and 7 bases at J, leaving 10 bases unmatched. The CDR3 protein is CASSYRRDRGENEQFF. The CDR3 DNA reads as TGTGCCAGCAGCTACCGGCGGGACAGGGGTGAGAATGAGCAGTTCTTC. The variable domain in full, completed from reference TRBV7-3 and TRBJ2-1, reads GAGVSQTPSNKVTEKGKYVELRCDPISGHTALYWYRQSLGQGPEFLIYFQGTGAADDSGLPNDRFFAVRPEGSVSTLKIQRTERGDSAVYLCASSYRRDRGENEQFFGPGTRLTVL.

The chain uses TRBV7-3 and TRBJ2-5; D possibly corresponds to TRBD2 (6 bases). Germline CDR1 SGHTA, CDR2 FQGTGA. V was trimmed by 1 base and J by 3 bases, leaving 9 bases between them. The CDR3 loop spans 14 amino acids. The CDR3 reads CASSLNSGEETQYF. DNA of the CDR3: TGTGCCAGCAGCTTAAACTCGGGAGAAGAGACCCAGTACTTC. The complete variable domain, with remaining parts taken from reference TRBV7-3 and TRBJ2-5, reads GAGVSQTPSNKVTEKGKYVELRCDPISGHTALYWYRQSLGQGPEFLIYFQGTGAADDSGLPNDRFFAVRPEGSVSTLKIQRTERGDSAVYLCASSLNSGEETQYFGPGTRLLVL.

The sample holds one count of this clone. The chain joins TRBV7-3 to TRBJ2-7, with D perhaps TRBD2 (6 bases). Trimming removed 8 bases at V and 4 bases at J, with 15 bases between. The CDR3 spans 13 residues. CDR1 is SGHTA and CDR2 is FQGTGA in the germline V gene. This CDR3 reads CASGNTRGYEQYF. The DNA of the CDR3 is TGTGCCAGCGGAAACACACGGGGGTACGAGCAGTACTTC.

This chain connects TRBV19 to TRBJ1-5; 7 nucleotides agree with TRBD1. Germline V gene data show CDR1 as LNHDA and CDR2 as SQIVND (reference sequence). V lost 5 bases to trimming and J lost 7 bases; unmatched junction nucleotides: 5. This CDR3 is 13 amino acids long. CDR3 nucleotide sequence: TGTGCCAGTAGTCGACAGGGCGGACAGCCCCAGCATTTT. This gives the protein CASSRQGGQPQHF.

The chain couples TRBV27 to TRBJ2-1, with D maybe TRBD2 (5 bases). Per germline, CDR1 MNHEY and CDR2 SMNVEV (reference sequence). The CDR3 extends over 15 amino acids. V was shortened by 3 bases and J by 5 bases, with 14 bases between the two germline ends. As DNA, the CDR3 is TGTGCCAGCAGTTTGACTACGGCCCTAGACAATGAGCAGTTCTTC. Its translation: CASSLTTALDNEQFF.

The chain has TRBV4-3 and TRBJ1-2; no clear D gene. CDR3 length: 15 amino acids. Germline V gene data show CDR1 as LGHNA and CDR2 as YSLEER. Trimming cost V 0 bases and J 7 bases, with 15 bases left between them. The CDR3 loop is CASSQDPEEAGGYTF. The CDR3 bases are TGCGCCAGCAGCCAAGACCCGGAGGAAGCTGGTGGCTACACCTTC.

The chain carries TRBV6-1 and TRBJ2-3, with D possibly being TRBD2 (5 bases). V was pared by 0 bases and J by 0 bases, with 10 bases between. There are 16 residues in the CDR3. Germline V gene lookup returns CDR1 MNHNS and CDR2 SASEGT. The DNA of the CDR3 is TGTGCCAGCAGTGAAGCTCGGGGATCTAGCACAGATACGCAGTATTTT. Protein: CASSEARGSSTDTQYF.

This rearrangement joins TRBV6-5 to TRBJ2-5; D is possibly TRBD2 (6 bases). V was pared by 2 bases and J by 3 bases, with 13 bases between. CDR3 length equals 15 residues. Germline lookup yields CDR1 MNHEY and CDR2 SVGAGI. CDR3 sequence (DNA): TGTGCCAGCAGTTACAAGGTCGGGACTGAAGAGACCCAGTACTTC. This sequence encodes CASSYKVGTEETQYF.

This sequence joins TRBV7-9 and TRBJ1-4; no clear D. Trimming stripped 2 bases from V and 4 bases from J, with 17 bases between. CDR3 length: 17 amino acids. Germline V gene sequence: CDR1 SEHNR, CDR2 FQNEAQ (reference sequence). The CDR3 DNA reads as TGTGCCAGCAGCTTATTCACGATGGGTAGCGGTAATGAAAAACTGTTTTTT. Translated: CASSLFTMGSGNEKLFF.

The V gene is TRBV28, the J gene TRBJ1-2; 9 bases match TRBD1. Germline CDR1 and CDR2: MDHEN and SYDVKM. The CDR3 loop spans 15 amino acids. V was clipped by 5 bases and J by 5 bases; unmatched bases: 9. CDR3 sequence: CASSQPGQGKYGYTF. CDR3 nucleotide sequence: TGTGCCAGCAGTCAACCCGGACAGGGGAAATATGGCTACACCTTC.

The rearrangement uses TRBV29-1 and TRBJ2-2; TRBD1 matches 8 bases. Germline CDR1 reads SQVTM; CDR2 reads ANQGSEA. V lost 5 bases, J lost 6 bases, and 11 bases stayed unmatched. The CDR3 covers 15 residues. CDR3 in DNA: TGCAGCGTTTCTGGCGCAGGGGGCTTCCCCGGGGAGCTGTTTTTT. Translation: CSVSGAGGFPGELFF.

The V gene is TRBV4-2, the J gene TRBJ2-1; 9 bases match TRBD1. Losses at the gene ends were 0 bases for V and 6 bases for J; bases not matched to a gene: 6. CDR3 size: 16 residues. Germline CDR1 and CDR2: LGHNA and YNFKEQ. CDR3 nucleotides: TGTGCCAGCAGCCAAGATGGGACAGGGCCGAGCAATGAGCAGTTCTTC. Protein sequence: CASSQDGTGPSNEQFF.

With regard to this clone: One end of the junction is discordant with germline, which a read error may explain. The chain carries TRBV11-2 and TRBJ1-3; 7 nucleotides line up with TRBD1. CDR1 is SGHAT, CDR2 FQNNGV, per germline. The CDR3 is 12 residues long. As DNA, the CDR3 is TGTGCCAGCAGCCCGGGGACAGAACAGCGGATTTTT. Translating it yields CASSPGTEQRIF.